This entry describes one TCR beta chain. This entry comes from a study of blood T cell repertoires in COVID-19. Across the whole study: The United States, Italy and Spain supplied acute and convalescent COVID-19 samples. From T cells, B-cell-depleted T cells, or PBMCs came the material, which was cDNA or gDNA.

From germline, CDR1 is SGHRS and CDR2 YFSETQ. CDR3 length: 16 amino acids. Germline trimming cut 4 bases from V and 0 bases from J; bases unmatched to any gene: 6. Authors' data handling: Counts of nucleated cells, estimated from reference gene primer amplification, were obtained. Sequencing used immunoSEQ multiplex PCR; TCRdb keeps in-frame clones, though not all of them. V, J and clone size reflect that table, while D and trimming were determined from the DNA. In the table there are 130,000 or so clones, roughly four fifths of which are singletons. This chain uses TRBV5-1 with TRBJ2-7, with 11 bases identical to TRBD2. The sequence came from a human donor in a cohort sampled during active COVID-19. The sequenced sample was peripheral blood. CDR3: CASSRTTSGGSYEQYF. CDR3 coding DNA: TGCGCCAGCAGCCGAACCACTAGCGGGGGCTCCTACGAGCAGTACTTC.